One and the same sample provided the 24 T cell receptor beta chains below, sequenced in a study of OX40 agonist ivuxolimab in advanced cancers. Only in-frame clones appear in the TCRdb table, and some are missing; sequencing was by immunoSEQ multiplex PCR. The repertoire has 55,000 to 75,000 clones, roughly nine tenths of them found once; the top ten carry 3.5% to 4.5%. Sequencing was performed on CD4+ or CD8+ T cells sorted from blood, taken in a trial of the OX40 agonist ivuxolimab. The source is an adult with an advanced solid tumor such as melanoma, head and neck, liver or kidney cancer.

This chain uses TRBV4-3 with TRBJ2-5, with TRBD2 matching over 14 bases. Germline values: CDR1 LGHNA, CDR2 YSLEER. This CDR3 has 16 amino acids. Trimming cost V 0 bases and J 5 bases; bases outside gene matches: 2. The CDR3 protein is CASSQEGLAGVETQYF. In nucleotides, the CDR3 is TGCGCCAGCAGCCAAGAGGGACTAGCGGGAGTTGAGACCCAGTACTTC.

The chain couples TRBV11-2 to TRBJ2-1; 12 bases are a match to TRBD2. V gave up 6 bases and J gave up 4 bases; unmatched junction bases: 13. The CDR3 is 18 residues long. Germline CDR1 SGHAT, CDR2 FQNNGV. The CDR3 reads CASRPGLAGGPHYNEQFF. CDR3 bases: TGTGCCAGCAGGCCGGGGCTAGCGGGAGGGCCACATTACAATGAGCAGTTCTTC.

As DNA, the CDR3 is TGTGCCAGCAGCTACTCAGCTTACGAGCAGTACTTC. Encoded protein: CASSYSAYEQYF. The chain is built from TRBV7-9 and TRBJ2-7, with unresolved D. The V and J ends lost 4 bases and 4 bases respectively, with 8 bases between them. The CDR3 contains 12 residues. From germline, CDR1 is SEHNR and CDR2 FQNEAQ (reference sequence).

The V and J genes are TRBV5-1 and TRBJ1-4, with TRBD1 matching over 11 bases. This CDR3 has 14 residues. CDR1 is SGHRS and CDR2 is YFSETQ in the germline V gene. After removal of 2 bases from V and 7 bases from J, the junction contained 1 base not matched to a gene. DNA of the CDR3: TGCGCCAGCAGCTTCGGGACAGGGGGTGAAAAACTGTTTTTT. Amino acid sequence: CASSFGTGGEKLFF.

The chain joins TRBV11-2 to TRBJ2-7; unclear D gene. The germline gives CDR1 SGHAT, CDR2 FQNNGV. The CDR3 covers 13 residues. Trimming cost V 2 bases and J 7 bases, with 12 bases left between them. This chain's CDR3 is CASSLWRETEQYF. Here the CDR3 DNA reads TGTGCCAGCAGCTTATGGCGAGAAACAGAGCAGTACTTC.

The gene calls are TRBV11-3 and TRBJ2-6, with D tentatively TRBD1 (6 bases). CDR1 is SGHNT, CDR2 YENEEA, per germline. CDR3 length: 18 residues. The V end was cut by 4 bases, the J end by 1 base, with 17 bases between. The CDR3 spells CASSSRAEGESGANVLTF. The CDR3 region has the DNA TGTGCCAGCAGCTCCCGGGCCGAGGGGGAATCTGGGGCCAACGTCCTGACTTTC.

This chain connects TRBV5-6 to TRBJ2-7; 11 positions match TRBD2. J gave up 4 bases and V 2 bases, and 5 bases lay outside the gene matches. Germline V gene data show CDR1 as SGHDT and CDR2 as YYEEEE. This CDR3 has 15 residues. CDR3 nucleotide sequence: TGTGCCAGCAGCTTCCCGGGACTAGCGGAGTACGAGCAGTACTTC. Protein product: CASSFPGLAEYEQYF.

The chain recombines TRBV19 with TRBJ1-1, with no clear D. The CDR3 runs 13 residues. CDR1 is LNHDA and CDR2 is SQIVND in the germline V gene (reference sequence). V dropped 1 base and J dropped 5 bases, with 8 bases sitting between them. CDR3 nucleotides: TGTGCCAGTAGTATAGCCCTGCGGACTGAAGCTTTCTTT. Translating gives CASSIALRTEAFF.

The gene calls are TRBV7-9 and TRBJ1-1, with D uncertain. Looked up from germline, CDR1 is SEHNR and CDR2 is FQNEAQ (reference sequence). The CDR3 length is 13 residues. Trimming shortened V by 5 bases and J by 1 base, and 8 bases separated the two germline ends. CDR3 sequence (DNA): TGTGCCAGCAGCGGTGACCCGAACACTGAAGCTTTCTTT. Translated, it gives CASSGDPNTEAFF.

The CDR3 is CAISEGGRGTDTQYF. The CDR3 DNA reads TGTGCCATCAGTGAAGGCGGCCGGGGCACAGATACGCAGTATTTT. V usage is TRBV10-3 and J usage is TRBJ2-3; D is undetermined. The length of the CDR3 is 15 residues. In germline, CDR1 is ENHRY, CDR2 SYGVKD. Deletions cut 3 bases from V and 1 base from J, with 11 bases between.

This chain connects TRBV4-2 to TRBJ2-1; 13 bases are shared with TRBD2. The junction had 15 bases not matched to a gene; V was cut back by 3 bases and J by 1 base. Germline V lookup: CDR1 LGHNA, CDR2 YNFKEQ. This CDR3 is 21 amino acids long. CDR3 coding DNA: TGTGCCAGCAGCCATGAGTGGGACGGGACTAGCGGGATGAGGTCCTACAATGAGCAGTTCTTC. It yields the protein CASSHEWDGTSGMRSYNEQFF.

The V call is TRBV19, the J call TRBJ2-1; 15 nucleotides agree with TRBD2. This CDR3 has 17 residues. Germline V gives CDR1 LNHDA, CDR2 SQIVND (reference sequence). V was clipped by 4 bases and J by 2 bases; unmatched bases: 3. The CDR3 nucleotides are TGTGCCAGTAGTAGGACTAGCGGGAGGGCCACCTACAATGAGCAGTTCTTC. Amino acids: CASSRTSGRATYNEQFF. Combining the CDR3 with reference TRBV19 and TRBJ2-1 gives the whole variable domain DGGITQSPKYLFRKEGQNVTLSCEQNLNHDAMYWYRQDPGQGLRLIYYSQIVNDFQKGDIAEGYSVSREKKESFPLTVTSAQKNPTAFYLCASSRTSGRATYNEQFFGPGTRLTVL.

The chain combines TRBV6-5 with TRBJ2-1; 8 bases map to TRBD1. Germline V gives CDR1 MNHEY, CDR2 SVGAGI. The CDR3 spans 15 residues. V was pared by 6 bases and J by 3 bases, with 7 bases of the junction left unmatched. The CDR3: CASSSRTGNYNEQFF. The CDR3 DNA is TGTGCCAGCAGCTCCCGGACAGGGAACTACAATGAGCAGTTCTTC.

The chain recombines TRBV2 with TRBJ2-3; D might be TRBD2 (5 bases). Germline loops: CDR1 SNHLY, CDR2 FYNNEI. V was clipped by 2 bases and J by 0 bases, with 12 bases between them. This CDR3 comprises 16 residues. CDR3 amino acids: CASSELAASSTDTQYF. The CDR3 nucleotides read TGTGCCAGCAGTGAACTAGCTGCCTCCAGCACAGATACGCAGTATTTT. Combining the CDR3 with reference TRBV2 and TRBJ2-3 gives the whole variable domain EPEVTQTPSHQVTQMGQEVILRCVPISNHLYFYWYRQILGQKVEFLVSFYNNEISEKSEIFDDQFSVERPDGSNFTLKIRSTKLEDSAMYFCASSELAASSTDTQYFGPGTRLTVL.

The J gene is TRBJ2-1, the V gene TRBV28, with 12 bases that match TRBD2. The CDR3 covers 16 residues. Germline loops: CDR1 MDHEN, CDR2 SYDVKM. V was clipped by 5 bases and J by 2 bases; unmatched bases: 4. CDR3 sequence (DNA): TGTGCCAGCAGTGACAGGACTAGCGGGGCCTACAATGAGCAGTTCTTC. It translates to CASSDRTSGAYNEQFF.

The rearrangement links TRBV27 to TRBJ1-6, with D unresolved. V was shortened by 0 bases and J by 13 bases, with 13 bases between the two germline ends. Germline values: CDR1 MNHEY, CDR2 SMNVEV (reference sequence). The CDR3 length is 14 residues. CDR3 sequence (DNA): TGTGCCAGCAGTTTATCGATCCCTCACTGGCCCCTCCACTTT. This codes for CASSLSIPHWPLHF.

The chain recombines TRBV7-4 with TRBJ2-6; D remains unclear. Germline V gene data show CDR1 as SGHVT and CDR2 as SQSDAQ. V lost 5 bases and J lost 5, with 22 bases in between. The CDR3 extends over 18 amino acids. The CDR3: CASSPVRSSQSRANVLTF. The CDR3 DNA reads TGTGCCAGCAGCCCCGTTCGCAGCTCACAAAGTCGGGCCAACGTCCTGACTTTC.

The count of this clone is one. The CDR3 is CARKRSGGITDTQYF. For the CDR3, the DNA is TGTGCCAGAAAGAGGTCCGGGGGTATCACAGATACGCAGTATTTT. The rearrangement links TRBV5-3 to TRBJ2-3; D perhaps matches TRBD2 (6 bases). Being an ORF, TRBV5-3 has a function that is uncertain. Trimming took 6 bases from V and 2 from J, leaving 16 bases between them. The CDR3 sequence is 15 residues long.

This clone showed up just once. The V call is TRBV27, the J call TRBJ2-1; no clear D gene. CDR1 MNHEY and CDR2 SMNVEV come from the germline V gene (reference sequence). V lost 3 bases and J lost 7, with 4 bases in between. This CDR3 contains 11 residues. CDR3 loop: CASSFQNEQFF. The CDR3 nucleotides read TGTGCCAGCAGTTTCCAGAATGAGCAGTTCTTC.

V is TRBV4-3 and J is TRBJ1-2; D is perhaps TRBD1 (6 bases). CDR1 and CDR2 (germline): LGHNA, YSLEER. Trimming pared 1 base from V and 5 bases from J, leaving 14 bases between. CDR3 length: 15 residues. CDR3 sequence: CASSQGGGGLYGYTF. CDR3 sequence (DNA): TGCGCCAGCAGCCAAGGTGGCGGGGGGCTATATGGCTACACCTTC.

The chain uses TRBV29-1 and TRBJ2-1; 13 nucleotides align to TRBD2. V lost 3 bases and J lost 2; bases outside the gene matches: 7. Germline loops: CDR1 SQVTM, CDR2 ANQGSEA. This CDR3 is 17 amino acids long. CDR3 amino acids: CSVDLTSGRGAYNEQFF. Written as DNA, the CDR3 is TGCAGCGTTGATCTTACTAGCGGGAGGGGGGCCTACAATGAGCAGTTCTTC.

The V and J genes are TRBV19 and TRBJ2-2; D is undetermined. Looked up from germline, CDR1 is LNHDA and CDR2 is SQIVND (reference sequence). The ends were cut back, 1 base at V and 4 bases at J, with 4 bases in the middle. This CDR3 contains 13 residues. CDR3 sequence (DNA): TGTGCCAGTAGTATAGTTGGCACCGGGGAGCTGTTTTTT. It encodes CASSIVGTGELFF.

V is TRBV9 and J is TRBJ2-7; TRBD2 agrees at 7 bases. V shed 3 bases and J 1 base; nucleotides not matched to a gene: 10. CDR3 length: 16 residues. Germline V gene data show CDR1 as SGDLS and CDR2 as YYNGEE. The CDR3 DNA is TGTGCCAGCAGCGAGGACGGGGCTAGCGGTTCCTACGAGCAGTACTTC. As protein: CASSEDGASGSYEQYF.

The chain has TRBV29-1 and TRBJ2-3; perhaps D is TRBD1 or TRBD2 (5 bases each). Looked up from germline, CDR1 is SQVTM and CDR2 is ANQGSEA. Trimming removed 2 bases from V and 4 bases from J, with 13 bases in between. CDR3 length: 14 residues. The chain's CDR3 is CSVEYGTASDTQYF. CDR3 nucleotide sequence: TGCAGCGTTGAATATGGGACGGCTTCAGATACGCAGTATTTT.